What follows are 2 T cell receptor beta chains derived from one specimen sequenced in a study of CD8+CD57+ T cells in acquired aplastic anemia. Profiling that covered TCR beta VDJ and CDR3 relied on genomic DNA as its template. TCRdb analysed the reads with MiXCR anew, one entry per CDR3 protein. The data show approximately 380,000 distinct CDR3 sequences, approximately 70% seen once. Material: sorted CD4+, CD8+, or CD8+CD57+ T cells (not recorded which) from PBMCs. Receptors were obtained from a human donor in good health, serving as a control.

This clonotype was recorded only once. The chain recombines TRBV9 with TRBJ2-1; D gene ambiguous. The CDR3 has 14 residues. Germline V gene lookup returns CDR1 SGDLS and CDR2 YYNGEE. Trimming cost V 4 bases and J 5 bases, with 13 bases left between them. The DNA of the CDR3 is TGTGCCAGCAGCTTAGATGAGATCAACAATGAGCAGTTCTTC. This sequence encodes CASSLDEINNEQFF.

On this clonotype: One junction end disagrees with the germline gene, perhaps due to a read error. This chain uses TRBV2 with TRBJ2-2; 11 nucleotides line up with TRBD1. Germline V gene lookup returns CDR1 SNHLY and CDR2 FYNNEI. The CDR3 is made up of 12 amino acids. CDR3 sequence: CASADRGLKLSF. The CDR3, as DNA: TGTGCCAGCGCGGACAGGGGGCTGAAGCTGTCTTTT.